This TCR beta chain derives from a study of blood T cell repertoires in COVID-19. The CDR3 runs to 15 residues. Trimming at V came to 6 bases and at J to 2 bases, leaving 4 bases not matched to a gene. Per germline, CDR1 KGHSH and CDR2 LQKENI. This clone has only a few counts. Other DNA sequences in this sample translate to the same CDR3. The method was immunoSEQ multiplex PCR; TCRdb's version includes in-frame clones alone and lacks a portion of them. The sample consists of roughly 80,000 clones, approximately 78% of them appearing once. The sequence derives from a human donor in a cohort sampled during active COVID-19. This chain uses TRBV18 with TRBJ1-1, with 12 bases matching TRBD1. Material: peripheral blood. This CDR3 reads CASSQGQGANTEAFF. CDR3 nucleotides: TGTGCCAGCTCCCAGGGACAGGGGGCAAACACTGAAGCTTTCTTT.